The 6 T cell receptor beta chains presented below share a single source sample, sequenced in a study of blood T cells in healthy people across ages. The authors ran a second PCR of about 6 to 11 cycles using a sample-barcoded 5' primer and a J-beta primer mix. TCRdb reanalysed the 5' RACE reads using MiXCR and keeps one entry per CDR3 protein. The data show 600,000 to 900,000 distinct CDR3 sequences, approximately 24% seen once. These data also formed part of another study, on T cells of mothers and their children.

Specimen: blood. The receptors were gathered from a boy younger than 18 in good health.

This sequence joins TRBV29-1 and TRBJ1-4; TRBD1 matches 7 bases. The trim removed 4 bases at V and 6 bases at J, leaving 5 bases unmatched. The CDR3 totals 13 residues. Germline CDR1 and CDR2: SQVTM and ANQGSEA. The DNA of the CDR3 is TGCAGCGTTGGGGACAGTCTTTATGAAAAACTGTTTTTT. This sequence encodes CSVGDSLYEKLFF.

The chain links TRBV5-1 to TRBJ2-2; no clear D gene. V lost 2 bases to trimming and J lost 0 bases, with 8 bases between them. Germline CDR1 and CDR2: SGHRS and YFSETQ. The CDR3 has 15 residues. The CDR3 coding sequence is TGCGCCAGCAGCTTTTCGGCCGCGAACACCGGGGAGCTGTTTTTT. Translated: CASSFSAANTGELFF.

The CDR3 protein is CASSSEFNEKLFF. The CDR3 coding sequence is TGCGCCAGCAGCTCGGAATTTAATGAAAAACTGTTTTTT. The chain couples TRBV5-1 to TRBJ1-4; D remains ambiguous. Germline CDR1 reads SGHRS; CDR2 reads YFSETQ. The ends were cut back, 3 bases at V and 4 bases at J, with 7 bases in the middle. This CDR3 spans 13 amino acids.

This clonotype was seen only a few times. The chain couples TRBV7-2 to TRBJ1-4; 8 positions agree with TRBD1. CDR3 size: 15 residues. The germline V gene has CDR1 SGHTA and CDR2 FQGNSA. Trimming removed 4 bases from V and 8 bases from J; junction bases left unmatched: 9. CDR3 loop: CASSSDRGIGEKLFF. CDR3 nucleotides: TGTGCCAGCAGCTCCGACAGGGGTATCGGAGAAAAACTGTTTTTT.

The genes are TRBV7-2 and TRBJ2-5, with D perhaps matching TRBD1 (5 bases). With the DNA end fitting TRBJ2-1 better, the J assignment may be wrong. The CDR3 sequence is 15 residues long. The germline CDR1 and CDR2 sequences are SGHTA and FQGNSA. This chain's CDR3 is CASSYRTNNGDEQFF. The CDR3 DNA is TGTGCCAGCAGCTACAGGACCAATAATGGAGATGAGCAGTTCTTC.

This clonotype showed up just a few times. This chain joins TRBV20-1 and TRBJ2-1; 9 positions agree with TRBD2. This CDR3 comprises 15 residues. V lost 6 bases, J lost 3 bases, and 9 bases stayed unmatched. Germline loops: CDR1 DFQATT, CDR2 SNEGSKA (reference sequence). The CDR3 DNA follows: TGCAGTGCGCCCTTAGCGGGAGATGTCTACAATGAGCAGTTCTTC. This codes for CSAPLAGDVYNEQFF.